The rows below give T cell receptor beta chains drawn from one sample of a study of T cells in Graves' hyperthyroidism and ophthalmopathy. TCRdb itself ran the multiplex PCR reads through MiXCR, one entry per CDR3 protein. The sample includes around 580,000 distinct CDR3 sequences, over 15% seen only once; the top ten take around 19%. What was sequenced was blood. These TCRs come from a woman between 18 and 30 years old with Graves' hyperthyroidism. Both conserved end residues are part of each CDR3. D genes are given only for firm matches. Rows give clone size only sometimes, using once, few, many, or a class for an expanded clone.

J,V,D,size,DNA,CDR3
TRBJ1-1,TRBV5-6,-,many,TGTGCCAGCAGCTTCCGAGGTGTCGGGAAGAACACTGAAGCTTTCTTT,CASSFRGVGKNTEAFF
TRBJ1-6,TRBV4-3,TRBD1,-,TGCGCCAGCAGCCAAGTTAACAGGGGAAATTCACCCCTCCACTTT,CASSQVNRGNSPLHF
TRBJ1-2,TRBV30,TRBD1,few,TGTGCCTGGAGGGGACAGGACCCGTACTATGGCTACACCTTC,CAWRGQDPYYGYTF
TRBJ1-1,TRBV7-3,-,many,TGTGCCAGCAGCTGGACGACAGGGAACACTGAAGCTTTCTTT,CASSWTTGNTEAFF
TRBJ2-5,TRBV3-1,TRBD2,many,TGTGCCAGCAGCCAAGATTGGGGGGGACTTAGGGAGACCCAGTACTTC,CASSQDWGGLRETQYF
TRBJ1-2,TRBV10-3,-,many,TGTGCCATCAGTGAGTCAACAGGGAACTATGGCTACACCTTC,CAISESTGNYGYTF
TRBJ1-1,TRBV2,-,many,TGTGCCAGCCCCAAGAGGCCTATCATGAACACTGAAGCTTTCTTT,CASPKRPIMNTEAFF
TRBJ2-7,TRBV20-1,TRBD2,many,TGCAGTGCTAGGTACGGGGGGTCCTACGAGCAGTACTTC,CSARYGGSYEQYF
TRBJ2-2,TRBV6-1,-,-,TGTGCCAGCCAAAAGAACAGGGACACCGGGGAGCTGTTTTTT,CASQKNRDTGELFF
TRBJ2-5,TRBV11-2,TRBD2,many,TGTGCCAGCAGCCGTAGCGGGGGCGAGACCCAGTACTTC,CASSRSGGETQYF
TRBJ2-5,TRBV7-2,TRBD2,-,TGTGCCAGCAGCTTAGCGGGGACTAGCGGGACTGGTGAGACCCAGTACTTC,CASSLAGTSGTGETQYF
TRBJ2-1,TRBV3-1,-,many,TGTGCCAGCAGCCCCCTTGGGGGAGGACCCTACAATGAGCAGTTCTTC,CASSPLGGGPYNEQFF
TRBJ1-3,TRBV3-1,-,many,TGTGCCAGCAGCCAGAGGAGTGGAAACACCATATATTTT,CASSQRSGNTIYF
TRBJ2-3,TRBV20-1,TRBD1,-,TGCAGTGCTATTGGACAGGGCGTAATAACAGGTACGCAGTATTTT,CSAIGQGVITGTQYF
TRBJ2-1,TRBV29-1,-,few,TGCAGCGTTGAGGGCTATGGGTACAATGAGCAGTTCTTC,CSVEGYGYNEQFF
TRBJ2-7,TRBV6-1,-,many,TGTGCCAGCCGGGCAAGGGCATCGGGTGAGCAGTACTTC,CASRARASGEQYF
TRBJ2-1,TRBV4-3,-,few,TGCGCCAGCAGCCAAGATCGAAGAGGGGGGGGCGCTTACAATGAGCAGTTCTTC,CASSQDRRGGGAYNEQFF
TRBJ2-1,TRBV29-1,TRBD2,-,TGCAGCGTTGAAGACGCCAGCGGGAGTAAACCCTACAATGAGCAGTTCTTC,CSVEDASGSKPYNEQFF
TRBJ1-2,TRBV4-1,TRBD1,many,TGCGCCAGCAGCCAGCGCACCGGGACAGGGAACTCTAACTATGGCTACACCTTC,CASSQRTGTGNSNYGYTF
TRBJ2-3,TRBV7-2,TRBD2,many,TGTGCCAGCAGCTTAATACTAGCGGGGGGAGATACGCAGTATTTT,CASSLILAGGDTQYF
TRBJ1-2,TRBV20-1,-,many,TGCAGTGCTAGTTGGGGGCCGGGCTACACCTTC,CSASWGPGYTF
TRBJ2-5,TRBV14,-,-,TGTGCCAGCAGCCGTGGTAGTCCGGGAGAGACCCAGTACTTC,CASSRGSPGETQYF
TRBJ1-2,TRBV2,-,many,TGTGCCGGGGCCCTAAACTATGGCTACACCTTC,CAGALNYGYTF
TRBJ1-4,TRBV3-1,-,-,TGTGCCAGCAGCCCCCGGGACGGGAGGGGAAAACTGTTTTTT,CASSPRDGRGKLFF
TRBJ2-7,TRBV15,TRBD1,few,TGTGCCACCAGCAATAGGGACAGGGGAATGTACGAGCAGTACTTC,CATSNRDRGMYEQYF
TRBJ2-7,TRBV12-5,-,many,TGTGCTAGTGGTTTGGTACTAAGACAGGACTACGAGCAGTACTTC,CASGLVLRQDYEQYF
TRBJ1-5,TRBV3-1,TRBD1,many,TGTGCCAGCAGCCAGGGACAGGGGGCGAATCAGCCCCAGCATTTT,CASSQGQGANQPQHF
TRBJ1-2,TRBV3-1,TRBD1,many,TGTGCCAGCAGCCAAGGAGCGACAGGGGCTAACTATGGCTACACCTTC,CASSQGATGANYGYTF
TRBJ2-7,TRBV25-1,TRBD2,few,TGTGCCAGCAGTGAATATAGCGGGAAGGCGGACGAGCAGTACTTC,CASSEYSGKADEQYF
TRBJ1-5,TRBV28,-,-,TGTACCAGCAGCCCCGGCTGGGCGGGACGAGGCAATCAGCCCCAGCATTTT,CTSSPGWAGRGNQPQHF
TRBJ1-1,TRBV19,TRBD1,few,TGTGCCAGTAGTGTCGGGACAGGGTACACTGAAGCTTTCTTT,CASSVGTGYTEAFF
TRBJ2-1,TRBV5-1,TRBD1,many,TGCGCCAGCAGCATACCGACAGGGATCTCCTACAATGAGCAGTTCTTC,CASSIPTGISYNEQFF
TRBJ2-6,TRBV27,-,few,TGTGCCAGCAGTTTGAGGGGCCGGGTCTCTGGGGCCAACGTCCTGACTTTC,CASSLRGRVSGANVLTF
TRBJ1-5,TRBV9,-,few,TGTGCCAGCAACCGGGTGGGCTCAGGGCCCCAGCATTTT,CASNRVGSGPQHF
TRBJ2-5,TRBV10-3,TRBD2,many,TGTGCCATCAGTTTGGGCGGGAGGGCCGAGGAGACCCAGTACTTC,CAISLGGRAEETQYF
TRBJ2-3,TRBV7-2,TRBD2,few,TGTGCCAGCAGCTTGCGGGAGGGCCGGGGAGATACGCAGTATTTT,CASSLREGRGDTQYF
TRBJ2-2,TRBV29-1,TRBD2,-,TGCAGCATCAACCTAGCGGGGGGGCGTAAGACCGGGGAGCTGTTTTTT,CSINLAGGRKTGELFF
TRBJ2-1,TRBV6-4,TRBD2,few,TGTGCCAGCAGTGACTCGGCTAGCGGGAATTCTGAGCAGTTCTTC,CASSDSASGNSEQFF
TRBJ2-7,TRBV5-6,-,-,TGTGCCAGCAGCTTGTGGTCGCCCTACGAGCAGTACTTC,CASSLWSPYEQYF
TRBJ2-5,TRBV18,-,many,TGTGCCAGCTCATCATCGAGGGAGACCCAGTACTTC,CASSSSRETQYF
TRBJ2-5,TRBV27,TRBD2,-,TGTGCCAGCAGTTCGAGGACTAGCGGGAGATCAGAGACCCAGTACTTC,CASSSRTSGRSETQYF
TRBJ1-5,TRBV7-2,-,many,TGTGCCAGCAGCTCATACTCGGGACCCTCGTCCAATCAGCCCCAGCATTTT,CASSSYSGPSSNQPQHF
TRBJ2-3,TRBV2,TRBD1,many,TGTGCCAGCTCTAAAGTATCTGGACAGGGGGCCGCAGATACGCAGTATTTT,CASSKVSGQGAADTQYF
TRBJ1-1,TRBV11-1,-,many,TGTGCCAGCATGGGACCCTCGGGAGGAGCTTTCTTT,CASMGPSGGAFF
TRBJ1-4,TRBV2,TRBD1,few,TGTGCCAGCACCAGACAGGGCCCCATGGAAAAACTGTTTTTT,CASTRQGPMEKLFF
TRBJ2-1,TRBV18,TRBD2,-,TGTGCCAGCTCACAACGGGAGGGGGACGATGAGCAGTTCTTC,CASSQREGDDEQFF
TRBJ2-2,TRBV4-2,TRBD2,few,TGTGCCAGCAGCCAAGTAGCGGGAGGTTACGCCGGGGAGCTGTTTTTT,CASSQVAGGYAGELFF
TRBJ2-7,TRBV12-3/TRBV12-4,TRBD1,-,TGTGCCAGCAGCCTAACACAGGGGAACTACGAGCAGTACTTC,CASSLTQGNYEQYF